Here is one TCR beta chain with its context. The sample originates from a study of T cells in tuberculosis. Sequencing used immunoSEQ multiplex PCR; TCRdb keeps in-frame clones, though not all of them. The sample yields roughly 35,000 clones, around 92% seen once. Time point described: new active TB diagnosis, blood taken before or within 7 days of starting treatment. Germline CDR1 and CDR2: ENHRY and SYGVKD. V was pared by 6 bases and J by 0 bases, with 5 bases of the junction left unmatched. The CDR3 has 15 amino acids. The V call is TRBV10-3, the J call TRBJ2-7; 10 positions agree with TRBD1. The TCR sequence derives from an adult with tuberculosis. Some clones in this sample may be carry-over from other donors' samples. This specimen consisted of PBMCs, obtained at tuberculosis diagnosis. The CDR3 here is CAIRGDRGYSYEQYF. In nucleotides, the CDR3 is TGTGCCATCAGAGGGGACAGGGGTTACTCCTACGAGCAGTACTTC.